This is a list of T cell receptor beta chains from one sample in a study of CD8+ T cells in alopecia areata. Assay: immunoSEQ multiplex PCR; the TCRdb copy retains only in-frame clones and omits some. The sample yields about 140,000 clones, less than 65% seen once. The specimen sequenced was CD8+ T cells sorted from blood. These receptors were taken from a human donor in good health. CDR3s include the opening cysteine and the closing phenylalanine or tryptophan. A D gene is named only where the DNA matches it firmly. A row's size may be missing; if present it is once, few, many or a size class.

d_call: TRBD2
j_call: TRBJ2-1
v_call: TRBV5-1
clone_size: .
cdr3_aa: CASSPMEVAGDEQFF
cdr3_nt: TGCGCCAGCAGCCCAATGGAGGTAGCGGGAGATGAGCAGTTCTTC

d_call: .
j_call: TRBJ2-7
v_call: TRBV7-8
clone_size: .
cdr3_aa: CASSLELHYEQYF
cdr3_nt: TGTGCCAGCAGCTTAGAGCTCCACTACGAGCAGTACTTC

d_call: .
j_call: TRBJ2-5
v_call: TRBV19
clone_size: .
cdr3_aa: CASIILWRDKRTQYF
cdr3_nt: TGTGCCAGTATCATCCTGTGGAGGGATAAGAGAACCCAGTACTTC

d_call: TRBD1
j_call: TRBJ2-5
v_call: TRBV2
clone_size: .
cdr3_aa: CASSATGGEETQYF
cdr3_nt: TGTGCCAGCAGTGCGACAGGGGGCGAAGAGACCCAGTACTTC

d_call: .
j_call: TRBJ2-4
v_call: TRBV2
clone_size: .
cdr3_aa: CASSEAQLGYKNIQYF
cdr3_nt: TGTGCCAGCAGTGAAGCGCAATTGGGTTACAAAAACATTCAGTACTTC

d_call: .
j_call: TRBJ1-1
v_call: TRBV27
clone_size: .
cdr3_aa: CASRRTVNTEAFF
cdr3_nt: TGTGCCAGCAGGCGGACGGTGAACACTGAAGCTTTCTTT

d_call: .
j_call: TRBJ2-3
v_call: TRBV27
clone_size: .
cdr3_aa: CASSFRESTTDTQYF
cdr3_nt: TGTGCCAGCAGTTTCCGGGAGTCCACCACAGATACGCAGTATTTT

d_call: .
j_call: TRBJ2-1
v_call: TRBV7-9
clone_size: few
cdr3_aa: CASSPTERVGSYNEQFF
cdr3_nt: TGTGCCAGCAGCCCAACAGAGAGGGTAGGCTCCTACAATGAGCAGTTCTTC

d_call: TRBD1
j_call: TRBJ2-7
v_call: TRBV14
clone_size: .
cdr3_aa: CASSRSQGFSSYEQYF
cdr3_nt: TGTGCCAGCAGCCGGTCACAGGGGTTTTCTTCCTACGAGCAGTACTTC

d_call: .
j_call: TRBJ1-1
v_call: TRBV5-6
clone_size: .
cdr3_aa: CASSLAEEGNTEAFF
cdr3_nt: TGTGCCAGCAGCTTGGCAGAGGAAGGGAACACTGAAGCTTTCTTT

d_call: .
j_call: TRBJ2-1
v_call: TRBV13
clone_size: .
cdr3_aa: CASSLQTGLNEQFF
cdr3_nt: TGTGCCAGCAGCTTACAGACTGGTCTCAATGAGCAGTTCTTC

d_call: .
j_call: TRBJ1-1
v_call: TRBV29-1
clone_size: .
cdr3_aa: CSVWGGGTEAFF
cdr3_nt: TGCAGCGTTTGGGGGGGTGGCACTGAAGCTTTCTTT

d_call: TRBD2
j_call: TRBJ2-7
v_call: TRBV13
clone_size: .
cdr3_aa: CASSPPLAGVVYEQYF
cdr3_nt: TGTGCCAGCAGCCCCCCACTAGCGGGAGTCGTTTACGAGCAGTACTTC

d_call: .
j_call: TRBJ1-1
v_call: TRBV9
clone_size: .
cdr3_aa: CASSVDRGLNTEAFF
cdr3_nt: TGTGCCAGCAGCGTAGATCGGGGGCTGAACACTGAAGCTTTCTTT

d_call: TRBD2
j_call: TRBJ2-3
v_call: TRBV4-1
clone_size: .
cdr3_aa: CASSQDRVSLAGPDTQYF
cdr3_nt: TGCGCCAGCAGCCAAGATCGGGTATCGCTAGCGGGACCAGATACGCAGTATTTT

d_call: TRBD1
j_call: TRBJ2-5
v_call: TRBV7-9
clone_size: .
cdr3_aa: CASSNIQGSFGETQYF
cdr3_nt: TGTGCCAGCAGCAACATACAGGGGAGTTTTGGTGAGACCCAGTACTTC

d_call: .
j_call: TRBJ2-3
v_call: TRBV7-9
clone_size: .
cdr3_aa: CASSLGPSNTQYF
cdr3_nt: TGTGCCAGCAGCTTGGGACCTTCGAATACGCAGTATTTT